This passage covers 24 T cell receptor beta chains from one sample sequenced in a study of T cell responses to AZD1222 COVID-19 vaccine. Assay used: immunoSEQ multiplex PCR; TCRdb lists only in-frame clones, some missing. Among 95,000 to 110,000 clones listed, approximately 88% were seen once. The sequenced sample was peripheral blood, obtained on day 0 of AZD1222 vaccination. Source of these receptors: an adult in good health.

The gene calls are TRBV28 and TRBJ1-3; D is ambiguous. CDR1 is MDHEN and CDR2 is SYDVKM in the germline V gene. CDR3 length equals 16 residues. V was shortened by 7 bases and J by 0 bases, with 16 bases between the two germline ends. The CDR3: CASTEYRQSSGNTIYF. The CDR3 DNA follows: TGTGCCAGCACTGAGTACCGGCAGAGCTCTGGAAACACCATATATTTT. The variable domain in full, completed from reference TRBV28 and TRBJ1-3, reads DVKVTQSSRYLVKRTGEKVFLECVQDMDHENMFWYRQDPGLGLRLIYFSYDVKMKEKGDIPEGYSVSREKKERFSLILESASTNQTSMYLCASTEYRQSSGNTIYFGEGSWLTVV.

This chain connects TRBV19 to TRBJ2-4; tentatively, D is TRBD1 (6 bases). There are 14 residues in the CDR3. Germline CDR1 is LNHDA and CDR2 is SQIVND (reference sequence). The V gene lost 5 bases and the J gene lost 9 bases, with 17 bases spanning the gap. The CDR3 loop reads CASSSRTEDAIQYF. The CDR3 DNA sequence: TGTGCCAGTAGTTCCCGGACAGAAGACGCCATTCAGTACTTC.

This clone was detected once. This chain uses TRBV9 with TRBJ1-1; D not resolved. Germline V gene lookup returns CDR1 SGDLS and CDR2 YYNGEE. The CDR3 contains 13 residues. Trimming shortened V by 0 bases and J by 2 bases, and 5 bases separated the two germline ends. Written as DNA, the CDR3 is TGTGCCAGCAGCGTAGTCATTAACACTGAAGCTTTCTTT. This sequence encodes CASSVVINTEAFF.

The genes are TRBV3-1 (or the pseudogene TRBV3-2) and TRBJ2-7, with unresolved D. V gave up 4 bases and J gave up 4 bases, with 14 bases separating them. Germline CDR1 and CDR2: LGHDT and YNNKEL (reference sequence). The CDR3 loop spans 14 amino acids. The CDR3 DNA reads as TGTGCCAGCAGCCCCTCGTCCCCTAGATACGAGCAGTACTTC. Encoded protein: CASSPSSPRYEQYF.

The chain combines TRBV11-3 with TRBJ2-5, with 8 bases that match TRBD1. Per germline, CDR1 SGHNT and CDR2 YENEEA. The ends lost 5 bases at V and 2 bases at J; junction bases unmatched: 10. The CDR3 contains 16 residues. The CDR3 here is CASSLTTGVKQETQYF. As DNA, the CDR3 is TGTGCCAGCAGCCTCACGACAGGGGTTAAGCAAGAGACCCAGTACTTC.

This clone appeared a single time. The rearrangement joins TRBV4-2 to TRBJ2-3; perhaps TRBD2 as D (5 bases). V was shortened by 1 base and J by 6 bases, with 14 bases between the two germline ends. The V gene's germline CDR1 is LGHNA and CDR2 YNFKEQ. The CDR3 consists of 15 residues. CDR3 DNA sequence: TGTGCCAGCAGCCAAGGAGGGAGCGACCCCGATACGCAGTATTTT. Protein: CASSQGGSDPDTQYF.

The gene calls are TRBV7-2 and TRBJ1-1; 9 bases are a match to TRBD1. Germline trimming cut 3 bases from V and 2 bases from J; bases unmatched to any gene: 7. The V gene's germline CDR1 is SGHTA and CDR2 FQGNSA. The CDR3 extends over 16 amino acids. CDR3 nucleotides: TGTGCCAGCAGCTTGGGGGGACAGGGTCTTAACACTGAAGCTTTCTTT. This codes for CASSLGGQGLNTEAFF. Drawing the rest from reference TRBV7-2 and TRBJ1-1, the complete variable domain is GAGVSQSPSNKVTEKGKDVELRCDPISGHTALYWYRQSLGQGLEFLIYFQGNSAPDKSGLPSDRFSAERTGGSVSTLTIQRTQQEDSAVYLCASSLGGQGLNTEAFFGQGTRLTVV.

The chain couples TRBV28 to TRBJ1-1; D unclear. Germline loops: CDR1 MDHEN, CDR2 SYDVKM. Trimming removed 3 bases at V and 5 bases at J, with 4 bases between. The CDR3 has 11 residues. The CDR3 sequence: CASSFNTEAFF. CDR3 coding DNA: TGTGCCAGCAGTTTTAATACTGAAGCTTTCTTT.

The rearrangement joins TRBV6-5 to TRBJ1-3, with D unclear. Trimming removed 8 bases at V and 3 bases at J, with 17 bases between. CDR3 length equals 15 residues. Looked up from germline, CDR1 is MNHEY and CDR2 is SVGAGI. In DNA form, the CDR3 reads TGTGCCAGCGGTTGGTCTTCGTCGGATGGAAACACCATATATTTT. Protein sequence: CASGWSSSDGNTIYF.

The chain joins TRBV7-9 to TRBJ1-4; D is possibly TRBD1 (5 bases). Trimming took off 4 bases at V and 1 base at J, with 10 bases between the two ends. Germline values: CDR1 SEHNR, CDR2 FQNEAQ (reference sequence). The CDR3 has 15 residues. CDR3 in DNA: TGTGCCAGCAGCTCCCGACAGCTAACTAATGAAAAACTGTTTTTT. Its translation is CASSSRQLTNEKLFF.

This clone was seen a few times. The rearrangement uses TRBV24-1 and TRBJ1-1; 7 positions match TRBD1. CDR1 and CDR2 from the germline V gene are KGHDR and SFDVKD. The CDR3 is 15 residues long. V trimming: 6 bases; J trimming: 0 bases; junction bases outside the gene matches: 6. Written as DNA, the CDR3 is TGTGCCACCAGTCAGGGGGGCGGGATGAACACTGAAGCTTTCTTT. Translating it yields CATSQGGGMNTEAFF.

The chain links TRBV6-2 or TRBV6-3 to TRBJ1-1; D unclear. V dropped 2 bases and J dropped 4 bases, with 8 bases sitting between them. This CDR3 is built from 13 residues. Per the germline V gene, CDR1 is MNHEY and CDR2 is SVGEGT. In nucleotides, the CDR3 is TGTGCCAGCAGTTACAGGGTAGGCACTGAAGCTTTCTTT. This sequence encodes CASSYRVGTEAFF.

There are a few counts of this clone. The rearrangement links TRBV27 to TRBJ1-6; the D is unclear. The CDR3 is 13 amino acids. V was shortened by 0 bases and J by 11 bases, with 8 bases between the two germline ends. The germline V gene has CDR1 MNHEY and CDR2 SMNVEV (reference sequence). The CDR3 protein is CASSLSGRTPLHF. The CDR3 nucleotides are TGTGCCAGCAGTTTATCCGGGAGGACACCCCTCCACTTT.

The V gene is TRBV19, the J gene TRBJ1-2, with D hard to call. V lost 6 bases to trimming and J lost 3 bases, with 17 bases between them. The CDR3 covers 15 residues. CDR1 is LNHDA and CDR2 is SQIVND in the germline V gene (reference sequence). In DNA form, the CDR3 reads TGTGCCAGTAGATCGGCCCAGCGGGGAGACTATGGCTACACCTTC. This sequence encodes CASRSAQRGDYGYTF.

This clone showed up just a few times. The chain has TRBV6-5 and TRBJ1-1, with D perhaps TRBD1 (5 bases). The CDR3 runs to 13 residues. The V gene lost 7 bases and the J gene lost 0 bases, with 9 bases spanning the gap. CDR1 and CDR2 from the germline V gene are MNHEY and SVGAGI. The CDR3 nucleotides are TGTGCCAGCAATAAGGGGTTGAACACTGAAGCTTTCTTT. This codes for CASNKGLNTEAFF.

The CDR3 DNA follows: TGTGCCAGCATAGACCCGGACACTGAAGCTTTCTTT. It is translated as CASIDPDTEAFF. The V gene is TRBV28, the J gene TRBJ1-1; D gene unclear. The CDR3 has 12 amino acids. V was cut by 7 bases and J by 3 bases, with 9 bases left in between. In germline, CDR1 is MDHEN, CDR2 SYDVKM.

V and J are TRBV19 and TRBJ2-7; D may be TRBD1 or TRBD2 (5 bases each). Trimming took 3 bases from V and 3 from J, leaving 12 bases between them. CDR3 length: 14 amino acids. CDR1 is LNHDA and CDR2 is SQIVND in the germline V gene (reference sequence). Here the CDR3 DNA reads TGTGCCAGTAGTATTCCGGGACGGAACTACGAGCAGTACTTC. Residues: CASSIPGRNYEQYF.

This clone was recorded once. This chain links TRBV30 with TRBJ1-3; D is unclear. Germline V CDR1 and CDR2: GTSNPN, SVGIG (reference sequence). V was pared by 4 bases and J by 4 bases, with 17 bases between. CDR3 length: 15 amino acids. CDR3 amino acids: CAWTNAGTGGNTIYF. CDR3 coding DNA: TGTGCCTGGACCAACGCTGGAACCGGCGGAAACACCATATATTTT.

This rearrangement joins TRBV19 to TRBJ1-4; a weak D match, TRBD1 (5 bases). The germline V gene has CDR1 LNHDA and CDR2 SQIVND (reference sequence). Trimming took off 6 bases at V and 0 bases at J, with 11 bases between the two ends. The CDR3 runs to 15 residues. CDR3 in amino acids: CASSPGGTTNEKLFF. CDR3 in DNA: TGTGCCAGTAGCCCTGGGGGAACAACTAATGAAAAACTGTTTTTT.

The rearrangement uses TRBV7-9 and TRBJ1-2; D might be TRBD1 (6 bases). Trimming took off 5 bases at V and 7 bases at J, with 20 bases between the two ends. CDR1 and CDR2 from the germline V gene are SEHNR and FQNEAQ (reference sequence). The CDR3 contains 15 residues. CDR3 sequence reads: CASSDGRQVFGGYTF. The CDR3 nucleotides are TGTGCCAGCAGCGATGGGAGACAGGTTTTTGGTGGCTACACCTTC.

This clone has just one count. V and J are TRBV10-3 and TRBJ2-3; perhaps TRBD2 as D (7 bases). Trimming removed 3 bases from V and 3 bases from J, with 13 bases in between. The CDR3 contains 15 residues. The germline V gene has CDR1 ENHRY and CDR2 SYGVKD. The CDR3 DNA is TGTGCCATCAGTGAAGGGGGGGCTGCAACAGATACGCAGTATTTT. It specifies CAISEGGAATDTQYF.

This chain links TRBV4-1 with TRBJ2-7; D gene unclear. There are 14 residues in the CDR3. CDR1 and CDR2 (germline): MGHRA, YSYEKL. V was trimmed by 8 bases and J by 6 bases, leaving 20 bases between them. In DNA form, the CDR3 reads TGCGCCAGCGCCGTAGGCACACTGAGTGGCGAGCAGTACTTC. Translated, it gives CASAVGTLSGEQYF.

Points on this clone: Other DNA sequences in this specimen translate into the identical CDR3. This sequence joins TRBV7-8 and TRBJ2-7; D unresolved. Germline CDR1 reads SGHVS; CDR2 reads FQNEAQ. CDR3 length equals 11 residues. V lost 1 base and J 5 bases, leaving 3 bases between the germline ends. CDR3 residues: CASSLVHEQYF. The CDR3 bases are TGTGCCAGCAGCTTAGTTCACGAGCAGTACTTC. Based on the CDR3 plus reference TRBV7-8 and TRBJ2-7, the full variable domain is GAGVSQSPRYKVAKRGQDVALRCDPISGHVSLFWYQQALGQGPEFLTYFQNEAQLDKSGLPSDRFFAERPEGSVSTLKIQRTQQEDSAVYLCASSLVHEQYFGPGTRLTVT.

This chain uses TRBV7-9 with TRBJ2-5; 8 bases map to TRBD2. The trim removed 2 bases at V and 4 bases at J, leaving 6 bases unmatched. The germline gives CDR1 SEHNR, CDR2 FQNEAQ (reference sequence). This CDR3 comprises 15 residues. CDR3 region: CASSLQVAGGETQYF. For the CDR3, the DNA is TGTGCCAGCAGCTTACAGGTCGCGGGAGGAGAGACCCAGTACTTC.